This note documents a single T cell receptor (beta chain) sequence. What it recognizes is unknown. This entry belongs to a study of early T cells in non-severe SARS-CoV-2 infection. Study background: Chains from this unsorted whole-blood bulk RNA could not be paired. Overall study results and limits: VDJdb matching favored anti-spike CD8 responses, missing private and CD4 specificities.

Attachment of unique molecular identifiers was made to individual cDNA molecules. In TCRdb, the 5' RACE reads were re-called with MiXCR into one record per CDR3 protein. The sample yields tens of thousands of distinct CDR3 sequences, around 20% seen once. The CDR3 totals 14 residues. Trimming cost V 6 bases and J 4 bases; bases outside gene matches: 6. CDR1 is SNHLY and CDR2 is FYNNEI in the germline V gene. The source was whole blood, collected at baseline. V usage is TRBV2 and J usage is TRBJ2-7; 10 nucleotides agree with TRBD1. The TCR originated in an adult who was a healthcare worker with PCR-confirmed SARS-CoV-2 infection or an uninfected control (not recorded which). The CDR3 DNA is TGTGCCAGCAGGGGACAGGGGATATTTTACGAGCAGTACTTC. Protein product: CASRGQGIFYEQYF.